This T cell receptor (beta chain) originates from a study of CD8 T cells in Susac syndrome. Study-level findings and limits: It was acknowledged in the study that the number of individuals who were included in its TCR sequencing and HLA analysis was relatively small.

CDR1 is MNHEY and CDR2 is SVGAGI in the germline V gene. The germline V and J ends were trimmed by 6 bases and 2 bases, with 8 bases remaining between them. The CDR3 covers 12 residues. As concerns this clonotype: Its antigen is not known.

Sequencing targeted TCR beta in blood CD8+ and CD4+ T cells. Healthy donors were controls matched for age and sex. When the RNA was reverse transcribed, random hexamers were used with an input of about 0.5 to 1 ug. Amplification of TCR beta CDR3 used immunoSEQ multiplex PCR across 54 Vbeta and 13 Jbeta. TCRdb called the immunoSEQ multiplex PCR reads again in MiXCR, with one record for every CDR3 protein. The sample lists about 210,000 distinct CDR3 sequences, roughly 94% occurring once. The receptor was isolated from a human donor in good health. This rearrangement joins TRBV6-5 to TRBJ2-7; D gene uncertain. The sequenced sample consisted of CD4+ T cells from PBMCs. The CDR3 coding sequence is TGTGCCAGCAGCCCCGGCACCTACGAGCAGTACTTC. It is translated as CASSPGTYEQYF.